This T cell receptor (beta chain) stems from a study of regulatory T cells in long-lasting Graves disease. The time point denotes: newly diagnosed GD, antithyroid drugs for less than 3 months. PBMC-derived RNA was used for the TCR library. In this cohort, patients came from an endocrinology department located in Xi'an, China. Trimming removed 6 bases from V and 2 bases from J, with 30 bases in between. CDR1 and CDR2 (germline): SEHNR, FQNEAQ (reference sequence). There are 20 residues in the CDR3. In this sample, this clonotype turned up a few times. To make TCR beta libraries, researchers used iRepertoire HTBI primers and Arm-PCR of CDR3 regions. MiXCR, run by TCRdb on the multiplex PCR reads, gives a single entry per CDR3 protein. This table has 400,000 to 450,000 distinct CDR3 sequences, around 14% appearing once. These data were also reused for a study on T cells in Graves' hyperthyroidism and ophthalmopathy. Turning to that study: During a first-round RT-PCR of the TCR CDR3, the HTBI primer set was used.

This clonotype was obtained from a young woman with Graves disease. The rearrangement joins TRBV7-9 to TRBJ2-3; D may be TRBD1 or TRBD2 (7 bases each). Source: peripheral blood mononuclear cells (PBMCs), taken at new diagnosis, from a patient treated with antithyroid drugs. CDR3 region: CASRDSSGQRDTLITDTQYF. DNA for the CDR3: TGTGCCAGCAGAGACTCTTCGGGACAGCGGGATACCCTTATCACAGATACGCAGTATTTT.